Each of the 27 T cell receptor beta chains below was sequenced from the same sample in a study of response to subunit inactivated influenza vaccine. TCRdb re-analysed the RT-PCR reads in MiXCR, keeping a single row per CDR3 protein. The table has around 520,000 distinct CDR3 sequences, 25% seen once. Specimen: CD4+ T cells sorted from PBMCs, collected approximately 5 days after vaccination. These TCRs come from a man aged 45-65 years who received an inactivated influenza vaccine.

This clonotype was seen more than once but under ten times. The rearrangement links TRBV12-3 or TRBV12-4 to TRBJ2-3; 10 nucleotides match TRBD2. V dropped 7 bases and J dropped 4; count of bases not matched to a gene: 8. This CDR3 spans 15 amino acids. CDR3 amino acids: CASNPAGGVADTQYF. The CDR3 DNA reads TGTGCCAGCAACCCAGCGGGAGGGGTCGCAGATACGCAGTATTTT.

This clonotype occurred once. The chain employs TRBV12-3 or TRBV12-4 and TRBJ2-3; D unresolved. This CDR3 has 13 residues. Trimming shortened V by 9 bases and J by 2 bases, and 12 bases separated the two germline ends. In nucleotides, the CDR3 is TGTGCCAGTTTAAACCTGATCACAGATACGCAGTATTTT. Its translation is CASLNLITDTQYF.

V and J are TRBV3-1 and TRBJ2-7; 7 nucleotides match TRBD1. V trimming: 4 bases; J trimming: 3 bases; junction bases outside the gene matches: 12. Germline-derived CDR1 and CDR2 are LGHDT and YNNKEL (reference sequence). The CDR3 loop spans 16 amino acids. CDR3 DNA sequence: TGTGCCAGCAGCCCATCCTCCGGGACAGCAAACTACGAGCAGTACTTC. Its translation: CASSPSSGTANYEQYF.

CDR3 sequence: CASSFQAGIYEQYF. DNA of the CDR3: TGTGCCAGCAGTTTCCAAGCGGGGATCTACGAGCAGTACTTC. This sequence joins TRBV28 and TRBJ2-7; 7 bases line up with TRBD2. V shed 3 bases and J 3 bases; nucleotides not matched to a gene: 5. Germline CDR1 is MDHEN and CDR2 is SYDVKM. The CDR3 has 14 amino acids. The entire variable domain, with the rest obtained from reference TRBV28 and TRBJ2-7, is as follows: DVKVTQSSRYLVKRTGEKVFLECVQDMDHENMFWYRQDPGLGLRLIYFSYDVKMKEKGDIPEGYSVSREKKERFSLILESASTNQTSMYLCASSFQAGIYEQYFGPGTRLTVT.

The chain combines TRBV3-1 with TRBJ2-1; 8 positions agree with TRBD2. V shed 4 bases and J 12 bases; nucleotides not matched to a gene: 14. The CDR3 length is 15 residues. Looked up from germline, CDR1 is LGHDT and CDR2 is YNNKEL (reference sequence). The CDR3 DNA reads TGTGCCAGCAGCCCCAATCGCGGGAGGCTGGGTAGGCAGTTCTTC. Translating gives CASSPNRGRLGRQFF.

In regard to this clonotype: This could be a read error, since a much larger clone is one nucleotide away. The rearrangement links TRBV12-3 or TRBV12-4 to TRBJ2-7; possible D gene TRBD2, 6 bases. V lost 3 bases and J lost 6, with 6 bases in between. The CDR3 covers 11 residues. The CDR3 spells CASSFGSEQYF. Here the CDR3 DNA reads TGTGCCAGCAGTTTCGGGAGCGAGCAGTACTTC.

The chain uses TRBV11-1 and TRBJ2-6, with D hard to call. The CDR3 contains 16 residues. The germline CDR1 and CDR2 sequences are SGHAT and FQDESV (reference sequence). Trimming stripped 5 bases from V and 0 bases from J, with 11 bases between. As DNA, the CDR3 is TGTGCCAGCAGCCCCTTGCAGTCCTCTGGGGCCAACGTCCTGACTTTC. It specifies CASSPLQSSGANVLTF.

This clonotype was counted a few times. The chain combines TRBV4-2 with TRBJ1-1; the D gene is possibly TRBD1 (5 bases). Germline V gene data show CDR1 as LGHNA and CDR2 as YNFKEQ. Trimming shortened V by 0 bases and J by 7 bases, and 15 bases separated the two germline ends. The length of the CDR3 is 15 residues. The CDR3 DNA is TGTGCCAGCAGCCAAGACTCGGGACGGAGGTATGAAGCTTTCTTT. This gives the protein CASSQDSGRRYEAFF.

The gene calls are TRBV4-1 and TRBJ2-1; the D call may be TRBD1 or TRBD2 (6 bases each). CDR1 is MGHRA and CDR2 is YSYEKL in the germline V gene. The CDR3 is made up of 17 amino acids. With 3 bases removed from V and 7 bases from J, the gap between germline ends came to 22 bases. CDR3 nucleotides: TGCGCCAGCAGCCACGCCGGCTGGGGGGCCGGAGGGAATGAGCAGTTCTTC. Translation gives CASSHAGWGAGGNEQFF.

This clonotype appeared many times. The chain carries TRBV29-1 and TRBJ2-1, with D maybe TRBD2 (5 bases). Germline V CDR1 and CDR2: SQVTM, ANQGSEA. Trimming left V 3 bases short and J 2 bases short, with 17 bases between. This CDR3 has 16 residues. For the CDR3, the DNA is TGCAGCGTTGATGGATCCCTTTTGAGGGCCTACAATGAGCAGTTCTTC. Encoded protein: CSVDGSLLRAYNEQFF.

This chain links TRBV19 with TRBJ2-3; D gene uncertain. V was pared by 10 bases and J by 3 bases, with 14 bases between. Germline CDR1 is LNHDA and CDR2 is SQIVND (reference sequence). The CDR3 is made up of 13 amino acids. The CDR3 coding sequence is TGTGCCACCCGACCAGCAGCGACAGATACGCAGTATTTT. This sequence encodes CATRPAATDTQYF.

This rearrangement joins TRBV9 to TRBJ2-2, with TRBD1 matching over 7 bases. V dropped 5 bases and J dropped 4; count of bases not matched to a gene: 5. The CDR3 has 14 amino acids. Germline V gene sequence: CDR1 SGDLS, CDR2 YYNGEE. The CDR3 DNA is TGTGCCAGCAGACAGGGGTCGTCCACCGGGGAGCTGTTTTTT. Translated: CASRQGSSTGELFF.

The genes are TRBV20-1 and TRBJ1-2; D ambiguous. The ends were cut back, 5 bases at V and 2 bases at J, with 12 bases in the middle. CDR1 DFQATT and CDR2 SNEGSKA come from the germline V gene (reference sequence). The CDR3 extends over 13 amino acids. Here the CDR3 reads CSAGRTPNYGYTF. DNA of the CDR3: TGCAGTGCTGGTCGCACCCCGAACTATGGCTACACCTTC.

V and J are TRBV12-3 or TRBV12-4 and TRBJ2-2, with 7 positions matching TRBD2. V was pared by 1 base and J by 6 bases, with 11 bases of the junction left unmatched. The CDR3 length is 17 residues. The CDR3 reads CASSLGLRERRSGELFF. DNA for the CDR3: TGTGCCAGCAGTTTAGGGTTGCGGGAGAGGAGGTCCGGGGAGCTGTTTTTT.

This clonotype has only a few counts. The chain's CDR3 is CSAKLAGGPGEQFF. The CDR3 nucleotides read TGCAGCGCCAAACTAGCGGGAGGGCCAGGTGAGCAGTTCTTC. The chain carries TRBV29-1 and TRBJ2-1, with 13 bases that match TRBD2. V shed 7 bases and J 9 bases; nucleotides not matched to a gene: 9. Germline CDR1 is SQVTM and CDR2 is ANQGSEA. The CDR3 runs to 14 residues.

The rearrangement links TRBV6-1 to TRBJ1-1; 7 bases map to TRBD1. The ends lost 6 bases at V and 3 bases at J; junction bases unmatched: 10. CDR1 is MNHNS and CDR2 is SASEGT in the germline V gene. The CDR3 is made up of 15 amino acids. CDR3 amino acids: CASRVDRAGYTEAFF. The CDR3 nucleotides are TGTGCCAGCAGGGTTGACAGGGCAGGATACACTGAAGCTTTCTTT.

The chain recombines TRBV7-9 with TRBJ2-3, with 7 bases lining up with TRBD1. The CDR3 sequence is 17 residues long. V was pared by 5 bases and J by 1 base, with 12 bases of the junction left unmatched. Per the germline V gene, CDR1 is SEHNR and CDR2 is FQNEAQ (reference sequence). The CDR3 here is CASSPAIGGAGTDTQYF. CDR3 coding DNA: TGTGCCAGCAGCCCTGCCATAGGGGGCGCGGGCACAGATACGCAGTATTTT.

The sample holds a few counts of this clonotype. This chain links TRBV2 with TRBJ2-1; TRBD2 aligns across 12 bases. Trimming at V came to 5 bases and at J to 4 bases, leaving 12 bases not matched to a gene. Germline values: CDR1 SNHLY, CDR2 FYNNEI. The CDR3 runs 18 residues. CDR3 residues: CASSPRTSGNRYYNEQFF. CDR3 DNA sequence: TGTGCCAGCAGTCCAAGGACTAGCGGGAACCGATATTACAATGAGCAGTTCTTC.

This chain uses TRBV20-1 with TRBJ2-5, with D perhaps matching TRBD2 (6 bases). V was clipped by 3 bases and J by 4 bases, with 12 bases between them. Germline assignment: CDR1 DFQATT and CDR2 SNEGSKA (reference sequence). This CDR3 has 13 residues. CDR3 region: CSASWEAGETQYF. The CDR3 nucleotides are TGCAGTGCTAGTTGGGAGGCTGGAGAGACCCAGTACTTC.

The chain combines TRBV6-2 or TRBV6-3 with TRBJ1-6, with unresolved D. The germline V gene encodes CDR1 MNHEY and CDR2 SVGEGT. V was cut by 2 bases and J by 5 bases, with 10 bases left in between. This CDR3 is 15 amino acids long. CDR3 bases: TGTGCCAGCAGTTACCAAGGGCAGAATAATTCACCCCTCCACTTT. It codes for CASSYQGQNNSPLHF.

The sample holds a few counts of this clonotype. The CDR3 reads CASSDGLVGTGELFF. The CDR3 coding sequence is TGTGCCAGCAGTGACGGATTAGTCGGCACCGGGGAGCTGTTTTTT. V gene TRBV6-4 combines with J gene TRBJ2-2; D gene uncertain. The CDR3 consists of 15 residues. V shed 2 bases and J shed 4 bases, with 11 bases lying between them. Per the germline V gene, CDR1 is MRHNA and CDR2 is SNTAGT.

V and J are TRBV28 and TRBJ2-1; D is ambiguous. The germline gives CDR1 MDHEN, CDR2 SYDVKM. This CDR3 comprises 12 residues. V lost 2 bases, J lost 6 bases, and 5 bases lay in between. CDR3 nucleotides: TGTGCCAGCAGTTTAATCCGCAATGAGCAGTTCTTC. Amino acids: CASSLIRNEQFF.

V gene TRBV6-6 combines with J gene TRBJ1-1, with D perhaps matching TRBD1 (6 bases). Deletions cut 7 bases from V and 10 bases from J, with 13 bases between. Germline lookup yields CDR1 MNHNY and CDR2 SVGAGI (reference sequence). This CDR3 is 11 amino acids long. The CDR3 reads CASKKQGRAFF. CDR3 bases: TGTGCCAGCAAAAAACAGGGAAGAGCTTTCTTT.

The rearrangement uses TRBV12-3 or TRBV12-4 and TRBJ2-3; tentatively, D is TRBD1 (5 bases). With 6 bases removed from V and 0 bases from J, the gap between germline ends came to 13 bases. The CDR3 sequence is 15 residues long. The CDR3 here is CASSPRQFSTDTQYF. As DNA, the CDR3 is TGTGCCAGCAGCCCTAGACAGTTTAGCACAGATACGCAGTATTTT.

The sample holds a few counts of this clonotype. The J gene is TRBJ2-5, the V gene TRBV19; D is undetermined. V lost 5 bases and J lost 3, with 16 bases in between. CDR3 size: 15 residues. Germline V gene sequence: CDR1 LNHDA, CDR2 SQIVND (reference sequence). The CDR3 here is CASSAFGSPKETQYF. CDR3 nucleotides: TGTGCCAGTAGTGCCTTCGGTTCTCCGAAAGAGACCCAGTACTTC.

The chain uses TRBV29-1 and TRBJ1-2, with D possibly matching TRBD1 (6 bases). The length of the CDR3 is 12 residues. V lost 6 bases, J lost 0 bases, and 8 bases lay in between. Germline CDR1 is SQVTM and CDR2 is ANQGSEA. CDR3 DNA sequence: TGCAGCGTGTGGACAGCTAACTATGGCTACACCTTC. The encoded protein is CSVWTANYGYTF.

The gene calls are TRBV20-1 and TRBJ2-1, with a weak D call TRBD2 (6 bases). CDR3 length: 14 amino acids. Germline CDR1 and CDR2: DFQATT and SNEGSKA (reference sequence). V dropped 4 bases and J dropped 8 bases, with 18 bases sitting between them. CDR3 residues: CSAIQGGDGDEQFF. CDR3 DNA: TGCAGTGCTATTCAGGGCGGGGACGGGGATGAGCAGTTCTTC.